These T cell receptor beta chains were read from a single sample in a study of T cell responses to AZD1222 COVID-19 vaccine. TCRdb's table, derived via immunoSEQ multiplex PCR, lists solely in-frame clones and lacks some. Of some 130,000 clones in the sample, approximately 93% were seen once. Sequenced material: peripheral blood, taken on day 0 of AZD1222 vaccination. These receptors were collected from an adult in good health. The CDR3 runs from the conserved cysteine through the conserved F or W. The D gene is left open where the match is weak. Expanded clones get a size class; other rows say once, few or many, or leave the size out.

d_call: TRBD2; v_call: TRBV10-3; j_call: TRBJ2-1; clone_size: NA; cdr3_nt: TGTGCCATCAGTGAGTTCACTAGCGGGAAATCCTACAATGAGCAGTTCTTC; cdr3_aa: CAISEFTSGKSYNEQFF
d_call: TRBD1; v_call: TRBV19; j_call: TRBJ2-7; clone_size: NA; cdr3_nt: TGTGCCAGTAGAAGAGACAGGGCTTTTGCCGAGCAGTACTTC; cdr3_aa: CASRRDRAFAEQYF
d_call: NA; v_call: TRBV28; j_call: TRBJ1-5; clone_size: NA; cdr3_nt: TGTGCCAGCAGTTTCATGGGGACATTCAGCAATCAGCCCCAGCATTTT; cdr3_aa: CASSFMGTFSNQPQHF
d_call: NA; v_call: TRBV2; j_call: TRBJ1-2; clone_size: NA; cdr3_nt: TGTGCCAGCAGTGGAAGGGGCGATTATGGCTACACCTTC; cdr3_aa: CASSGRGDYGYTF
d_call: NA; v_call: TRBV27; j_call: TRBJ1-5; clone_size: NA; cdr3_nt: TGTGCCAGCAGTCCCATGGGAGGGCCCCAGCATTTT; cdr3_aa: CASSPMGGPQHF
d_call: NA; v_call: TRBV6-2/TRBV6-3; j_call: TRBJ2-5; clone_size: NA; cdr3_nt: TGTGCCAGCAGCCATACTCGCAACAGGGCATCAACTTCTATTAGAGAGACCCAGTACTTC; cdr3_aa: CASSHTRNRASTSIRETQYF
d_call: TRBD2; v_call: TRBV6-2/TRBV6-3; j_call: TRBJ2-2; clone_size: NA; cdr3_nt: TGTGCCAGCAGTTTCTTCGCGGGAGGGCCTCGTGGGGAGCTGTTTTTT; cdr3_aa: CASSFFAGGPRGELFF
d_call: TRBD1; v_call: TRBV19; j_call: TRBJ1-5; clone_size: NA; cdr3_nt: TGTGCCAGTAATCCGGACAGGGGTTTTCAGCCCCAGCATTTT; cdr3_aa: CASNPDRGFQPQHF
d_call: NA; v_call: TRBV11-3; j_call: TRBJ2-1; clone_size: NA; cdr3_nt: TGTGCCAGCAGCTTAGACAATGAGCAGTTCTTC; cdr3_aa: CASSLDNEQFF
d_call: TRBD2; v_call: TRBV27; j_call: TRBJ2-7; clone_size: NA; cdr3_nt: TGTGCCAGCAGTTTACTGGGACTAGCTGGAGAGCAGTACTTC; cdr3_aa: CASSLLGLAGEQYF
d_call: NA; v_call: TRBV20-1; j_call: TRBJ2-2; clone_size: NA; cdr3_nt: TGCAGTGCTAGAGGAGGGGGGGAGCTGTTTTTT; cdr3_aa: CSARGGGELFF
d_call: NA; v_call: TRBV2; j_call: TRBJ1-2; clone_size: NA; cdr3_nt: TGTGCCAGCAGTGTGACACTCTATGGCTACACCTTC; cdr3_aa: CASSVTLYGYTF
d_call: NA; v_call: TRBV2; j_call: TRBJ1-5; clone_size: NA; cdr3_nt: TGTGCCAGCAGTGTCGAAGGGGTTAATCAGCCCCAGCATTTT; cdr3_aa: CASSVEGVNQPQHF
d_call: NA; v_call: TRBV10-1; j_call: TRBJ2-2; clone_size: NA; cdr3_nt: TGCGCCAGCAGTGGGGCTAGGGTGACCGGGGAGCTGTTTTTT; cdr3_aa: CASSGARVTGELFF
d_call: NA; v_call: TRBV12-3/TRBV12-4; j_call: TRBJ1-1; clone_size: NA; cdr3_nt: TGTGCCAGCAAAGTGACAGGTGTCTCTGAAGCTTTCTTT; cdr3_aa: CASKVTGVSEAFF
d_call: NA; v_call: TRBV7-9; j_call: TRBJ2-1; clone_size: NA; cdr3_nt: TGTGCCAGCAGCCCCCACGACCAAAAGCCACGCTACAATGAGCAGTTCTTC; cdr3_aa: CASSPHDQKPRYNEQFF
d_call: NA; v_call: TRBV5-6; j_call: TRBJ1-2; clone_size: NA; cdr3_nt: TGTGCCAGCAGCCGGAGGGCAGGGATTGGCGTCGATGGCTACACCTTC; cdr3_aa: CASSRRAGIGVDGYTF
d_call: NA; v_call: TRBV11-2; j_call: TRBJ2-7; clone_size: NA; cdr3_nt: TGTGCCAGCAGCGCAGGGCTGGTCGGGTTCGTCGAGCAGTACTTC; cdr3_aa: CASSAGLVGFVEQYF
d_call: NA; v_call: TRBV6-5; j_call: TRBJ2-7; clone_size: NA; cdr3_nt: TGTGCCAGCACCGATCACAAGATGAAACGCGAGCAGTACTTC; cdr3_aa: CASTDHKMKREQYF
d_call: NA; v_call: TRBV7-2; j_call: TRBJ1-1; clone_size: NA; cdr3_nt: TGTGCCAGCAGCTTAGCGGGGGTCCCCTCGGGCACTGAAGCTTTCTTT; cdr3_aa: CASSLAGVPSGTEAFF
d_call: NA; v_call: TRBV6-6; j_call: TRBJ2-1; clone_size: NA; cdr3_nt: TGTGCCAGCAGTTACTCGAAGTCCTACAATGAGCAGTTCTTC; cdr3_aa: CASSYSKSYNEQFF
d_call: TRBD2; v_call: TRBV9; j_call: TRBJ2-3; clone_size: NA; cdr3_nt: TGTGCCAGCAGCGTATTGGGGGGAGGGCCAGCAGATACGCAGTATTTT; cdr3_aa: CASSVLGGGPADTQYF
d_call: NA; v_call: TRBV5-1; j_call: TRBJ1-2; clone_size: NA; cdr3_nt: TGCGCCAGCAGCACTAGACAGACAGCTCGCGATGGCTACACCTTC; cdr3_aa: CASSTRQTARDGYTF
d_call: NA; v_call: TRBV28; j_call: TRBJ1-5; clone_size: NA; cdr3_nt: TGTGCCAGCAGCGCAAATTGGAATCAGCCCCAGCATTTT; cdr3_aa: CASSANWNQPQHF
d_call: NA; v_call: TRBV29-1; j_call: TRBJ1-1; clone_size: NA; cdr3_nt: TGCAGCGCCGCAGACCCGGGTAGCCCTGAAGCTTTCTTT; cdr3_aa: CSAADPGSPEAFF
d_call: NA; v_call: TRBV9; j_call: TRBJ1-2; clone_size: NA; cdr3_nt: TGTGCCAGCAGCGTTTCTAACAGGGTCAACAACTATGGCTACACCTTC; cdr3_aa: CASSVSNRVNNYGYTF
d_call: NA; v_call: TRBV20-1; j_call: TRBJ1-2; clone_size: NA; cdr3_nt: TGCAGTGCTAGTGGCTCGGCAGGGAATGGCTACACCTTC; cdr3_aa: CSASGSAGNGYTF
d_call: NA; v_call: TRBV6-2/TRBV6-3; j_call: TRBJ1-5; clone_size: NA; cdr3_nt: TGTGCCAGCAGTTACTCAGGGAATAGCAATCAGCCCCAGCATTTT; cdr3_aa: CASSYSGNSNQPQHF
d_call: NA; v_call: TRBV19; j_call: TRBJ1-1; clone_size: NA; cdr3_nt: TGTGCCAGTAGTATAGACCCGCGGGACCGCGGAGAGACTAGCTGGGGCACTGAAGCTTTCTTT; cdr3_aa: CASSIDPRDRGETSWGTEAFF
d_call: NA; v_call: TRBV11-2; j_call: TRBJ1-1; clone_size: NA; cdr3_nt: TGTGCCAGCAGCTTAGGTATAGGTCTCTACACTGAAGCTTTCTTT; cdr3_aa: CASSLGIGLYTEAFF
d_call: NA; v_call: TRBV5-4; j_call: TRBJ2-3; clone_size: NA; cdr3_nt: TGTGCCAGCAGCCTGAATAGACCCACAGATACGCAGTATTTT; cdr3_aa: CASSLNRPTDTQYF
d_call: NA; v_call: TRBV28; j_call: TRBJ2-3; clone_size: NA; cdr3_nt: TGTGCCAGCAGAGAGTGGGGCACAGATACGCAGTATTTT; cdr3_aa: CASREWGTDTQYF
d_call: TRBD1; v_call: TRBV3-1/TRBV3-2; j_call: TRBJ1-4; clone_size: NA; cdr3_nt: TGTGCCAGCAGCCCCGGGACAGGGTATGAAAAACTGTTTTTT; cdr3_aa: CASSPGTGYEKLFF
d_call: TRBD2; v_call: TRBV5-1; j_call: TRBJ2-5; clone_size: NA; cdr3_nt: TGCGCCAGCACCGAAGGGGGCGGGAGGGGTCTCCAGTACTTC; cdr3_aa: CASTEGGGRGLQYF
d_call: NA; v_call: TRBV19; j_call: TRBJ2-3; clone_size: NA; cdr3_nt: TGTACCAGCAGAAGATTGGGCACAGATACGCAGTATTTT; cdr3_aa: CTSRRLGTDTQYF
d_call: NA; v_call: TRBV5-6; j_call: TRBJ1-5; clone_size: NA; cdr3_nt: TGTGCCAGCAGCTTCGGGAGCTATAGCAATCAGCCCCAGCATTTT; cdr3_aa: CASSFGSYSNQPQHF
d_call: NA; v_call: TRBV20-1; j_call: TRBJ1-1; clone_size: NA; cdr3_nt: TGCAGTGGAGGGAATTTCAATGAAGCTTTCTTT; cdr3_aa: CSGGNFNEAFF
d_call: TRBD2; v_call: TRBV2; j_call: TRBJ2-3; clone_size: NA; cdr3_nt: TGTGCCAGCAGCGTAGCGGGAGGTAGGGCAGATACGCAGTATTTT; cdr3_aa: CASSVAGGRADTQYF
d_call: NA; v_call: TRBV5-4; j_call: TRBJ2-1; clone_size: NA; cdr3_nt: TGTGCCAGCAGCTCCTACCAGGTACCCTACAATGAGCAGTTCTTC; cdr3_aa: CASSSYQVPYNEQFF
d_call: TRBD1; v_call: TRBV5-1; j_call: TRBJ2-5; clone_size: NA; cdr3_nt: TGCGCCAGCAGCACTGGGACAGGGGGCGGTGGAGAGACCCAGTACTTC; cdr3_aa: CASSTGTGGGGETQYF
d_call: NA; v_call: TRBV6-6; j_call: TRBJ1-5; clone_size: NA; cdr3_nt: TGTGCCAGCAGTCACCTGAGGGATCAGCCCCAGCATTTT; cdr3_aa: CASSHLRDQPQHF
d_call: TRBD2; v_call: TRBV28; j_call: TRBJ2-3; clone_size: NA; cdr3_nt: TGTGCCAGCAGTTTAGTGCCGCGGGAGGGTGGACCAGATACGCAGTATTTT; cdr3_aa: CASSLVPREGGPDTQYF
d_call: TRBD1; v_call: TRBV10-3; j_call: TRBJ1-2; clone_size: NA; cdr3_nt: TGTGCCATCAGTGACAATAGGTTAGGGACAGACTATGGCTACACCTTC; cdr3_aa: CAISDNRLGTDYGYTF
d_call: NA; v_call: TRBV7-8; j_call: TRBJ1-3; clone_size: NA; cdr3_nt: TGTGCCAGCAGCGGGGGCAGGGCGGCAAACACCATATATTTT; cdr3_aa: CASSGGRAANTIYF
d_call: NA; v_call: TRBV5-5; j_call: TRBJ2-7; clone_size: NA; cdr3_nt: TGTGCCAGCAGCTTAAGAGATACGGGATCCCCCTACGAGCAGTACTTC; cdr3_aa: CASSLRDTGSPYEQYF
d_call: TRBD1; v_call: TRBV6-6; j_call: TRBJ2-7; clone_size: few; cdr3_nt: TGTGCCAGCGGCCAAGGAGGACAGGGCTACGAGCAGTACTTC; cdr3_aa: CASGQGGQGYEQYF
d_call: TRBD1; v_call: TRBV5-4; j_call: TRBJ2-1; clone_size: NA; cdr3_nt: TGTGCCAGCAGCCTCAAGACAGGGAATGAGCAGTTCTTC; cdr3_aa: CASSLKTGNEQFF
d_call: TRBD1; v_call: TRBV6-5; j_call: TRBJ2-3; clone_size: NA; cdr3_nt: TGTGCCAGCAGATATGGGACAGGGATAGATACGCAGTATTTT; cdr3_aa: CASRYGTGIDTQYF
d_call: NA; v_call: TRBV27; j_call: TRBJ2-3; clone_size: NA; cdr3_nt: TGTGCCAGCAGTTACTGGGCGTTAAAGGGCACAGATACGCAGTATTTT; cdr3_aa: CASSYWALKGTDTQYF
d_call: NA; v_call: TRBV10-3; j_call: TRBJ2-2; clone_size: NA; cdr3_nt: TGTGCCATCAGTGACGGGGGAAACACCGGGGAGCTGTTTTTT; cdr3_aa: CAISDGGNTGELFF
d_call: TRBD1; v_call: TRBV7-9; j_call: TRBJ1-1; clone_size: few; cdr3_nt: TGTGCCAGCAGCTTAGCGGGACAGGGGAACACTGAAGCTTTCTTT; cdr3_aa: CASSLAGQGNTEAFF
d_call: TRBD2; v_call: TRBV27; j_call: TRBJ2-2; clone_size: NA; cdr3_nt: TGTGCCACCTACCCCGGGACTATGAACACCGGGGAGCTGTTTTTT; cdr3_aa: CATYPGTMNTGELFF
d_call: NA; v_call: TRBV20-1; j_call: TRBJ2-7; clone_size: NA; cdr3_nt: TGCAGTGCGAGGACGAGCTACGAGCAGTACTTC; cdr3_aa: CSARTSYEQYF
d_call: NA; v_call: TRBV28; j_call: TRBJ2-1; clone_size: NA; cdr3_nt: TGTGCCAGCAGTTCCGGACGGAGGCAGTTCTTC; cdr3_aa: CASSSGRRQFF
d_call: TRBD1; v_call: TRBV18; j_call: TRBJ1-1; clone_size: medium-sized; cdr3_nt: TGTGCCAGCTCACCGACAGGGTGGGGGACTGAAGCTTTCTTT; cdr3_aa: CASSPTGWGTEAFF